These T cell receptor beta chains were read from a single sample in a study of T cells in Graves' hyperthyroidism and ophthalmopathy. Using its own MiXCR run on the multiplex PCR reads, TCRdb lists one record per CDR3 protein. The sample has more than 75,000 distinct CDR3 sequences; about half are singletons. The source material was blood. The receptor source for this set is a woman aged 40 to 50 with Graves' hyperthyroidism. CDR3s include the opening cysteine and the closing phenylalanine or tryptophan. Fields, in order: D gene, clone size, V gene, J gene, CDR3 protein, CDR3 DNA. D genes are given only for firm matches. Expanded clones get a size class; other rows say once, few or many, or leave the size out.

D gene: TRBD1
clone size: once
V gene: TRBV9
J gene: TRBJ1-2
CDR3 protein: CASSGRGGTANTELNTF
CDR3 DNA: TGTGCCAGCAGCGGTAGAGGGGGGACAGCGAACACTGAGTTGAACACCTTC

D gene: TRBD2
clone size: -
V gene: TRBV15
J gene: TRBJ2-5
CDR3 protein: CATSSGTSGRVETQYF
CDR3 DNA: TGTGCCACCAGCAGTGGGACTAGCGGGAGGGTGGAGACCCAGTACTTC

D gene: TRBD2
clone size: many
V gene: TRBV7-7
J gene: TRBJ2-3
CDR3 protein: CASSRGLAGVTDTQYF
CDR3 DNA: TGTGCCAGCAGCCGAGGACTAGCGGGGGTCACAGATACGCAGTATTTT

D gene: -
clone size: few
V gene: TRBV20-1
J gene: TRBJ1-4
CDR3 protein: CSARGQLNTEKLFF
CDR3 DNA: TGCAGTGCTAGAGGGCAGCTGAACACCGAAAAACTGTTTTTT

D gene: -
clone size: -
V gene: TRBV7-9
J gene: TRBJ1-1
CDR3 protein: CASSFAQMNTEAFF
CDR3 DNA: TGTGCCAGCAGTTTTGCACAGATGAACACTGAAGCTTTCTTT

D gene: -
clone size: many
V gene: TRBV6-1
J gene: TRBJ1-5
CDR3 protein: CASSLTANQPQHF
CDR3 DNA: TGTGCCAGCAGCCTCACAGCGAATCAGCCCCAGCATTTT

D gene: TRBD1
clone size: -
V gene: TRBV7-9
J gene: TRBJ1-5
CDR3 protein: CASSQKQGFQPQHF
CDR3 DNA: TGTGCCAGTAGCCAGAAACAGGGGTTTCAGCCCCAGCACTTT

D gene: -
clone size: -
V gene: TRBV5-4
J gene: TRBJ1-1
CDR3 protein: CASSFTGPLTGTEAFF
CDR3 DNA: TGTGCCAGCAGTTTTACCGGACCCCTTACCGGGACCGAAGCTTTCTTT

D gene: TRBD2
clone size: -
V gene: TRBV5-1
J gene: TRBJ2-3
CDR3 protein: CASSLQWWTSGRSGQYF
CDR3 DNA: TGCGCCAGCAGCTTGCAATGGTGGACTAGCGGACGATCGGGGCAGTATTTT

D gene: TRBD2
clone size: many
V gene: TRBV13
J gene: TRBJ2-7
CDR3 protein: CASSLAGTSGGPSYEQYF
CDR3 DNA: TGTGCCAGCAGCCTCGCCGGGACTAGCGGGGGTCCTTCCTACGAGCAGTACTTC

D gene: -
clone size: few
V gene: TRBV20-1
J gene: TRBJ2-5
CDR3 protein: CSAITGYF
CDR3 DNA: TGCAGTGCTATTACAGGGTACTTC

D gene: -
clone size: few
V gene: TRBV9
J gene: TRBJ2-5
CDR3 protein: CASRRGGDQETQYF
CDR3 DNA: TGTGCCAGCAGAAGGGGGGGAGATCAAGAGACCCAGTACTTC

D gene: -
clone size: many
V gene: TRBV7-2
J gene: TRBJ1-1
CDR3 protein: CASSFRQANTEAFF
CDR3 DNA: TGTGCCAGCAGCTTTCGACAGGCGAACACTGAAGCTTTCTTT

D gene: TRBD1
clone size: -
V gene: TRBV10-3
J gene: TRBJ1-2
CDR3 protein: CAISPGGDRVFNGYTF
CDR3 DNA: TGTGCCATCAGTCCTGGCGGGGACAGGGTGTTCAATGGCTACACCTTC

D gene: -
clone size: many
V gene: TRBV5-1
J gene: TRBJ1-1
CDR3 protein: CASSPLRPLNTEAFF
CDR3 DNA: TGCGCCAGCAGCCCTTTAAGACCTCTGAACACTGAAGCTTTCTTT

D gene: -
clone size: -
V gene: TRBV7-2
J gene: TRBJ2-6
CDR3 protein: CASSLSTTGANVLTF
CDR3 DNA: TGTGCCAGCAGCTTATCGACGACAGGGGCCAACGTCCTGACTTTC

D gene: -
clone size: many
V gene: TRBV5-4
J gene: TRBJ2-7
CDR3 protein: CASSLANSYEQYF
CDR3 DNA: TGTGCCAGCAGCTTGGCCAACTCCTACGAGCAGTACTTC

D gene: TRBD1
clone size: -
V gene: TRBV7-2
J gene: TRBJ1-2
CDR3 protein: CASSGGTDPYGYTF
CDR3 DNA: TGTGCCAGCAGCGGGGGGACAGATCCTTATGGCTACACCTTC

D gene: -
clone size: -
V gene: TRBV7-9
J gene: TRBJ2-7
CDR3 protein: CASNRDTPGQEQYF
CDR3 DNA: TGTGCCAGCAACAGGGACACCCCCGGGCAGGAGCAGTACTTC

D gene: -
clone size: -
V gene: TRBV29-1
J gene: TRBJ2-7
CDR3 protein: CSVEEGQATYEQYF
CDR3 DNA: TGCAGCGTAGAAGAAGGGCAGGCGACCTACGAGCAGTACTTC

D gene: -
clone size: many
V gene: TRBV5-1
J gene: TRBJ2-5
CDR3 protein: CASSLGYTKETQYF
CDR3 DNA: TGCGCCAGCAGCTTGGGTTACACGAAAGAGACCCAGTACTTC

D gene: TRBD1
clone size: -
V gene: TRBV29-1
J gene: TRBJ1-6
CDR3 protein: CSVGTGGAFNSPLHF
CDR3 DNA: TGCAGCGTTGGAACAGGGGGTGCCTTTAATTCACCCCTCCACTTT

D gene: -
clone size: large
V gene: TRBV7-3
J gene: TRBJ2-5
CDR3 protein: CASSLSTGAETQYF
CDR3 DNA: TGTGCCAGCAGCTTAAGTACGGGAGCGGAGACCCAGTACTTC

D gene: -
clone size: -
V gene: TRBV20-1
J gene: TRBJ2-5
CDR3 protein: CSAGETQYF
CDR3 DNA: TGCAGCGCAGGTGAGACCCAGTACTTC

D gene: -
clone size: many
V gene: TRBV20-1
J gene: TRBJ2-3
CDR3 protein: CSARDRRGNF
CDR3 DNA: TGCAGTGCTAGAGATCGCCGTGGAAATTTT

D gene: TRBD1
clone size: -
V gene: TRBV11-1
J gene: TRBJ1-1
CDR3 protein: CARDWVGTGMTEAFF
CDR3 DNA: TGTGCTAGAGATTGGGTAGGGACAGGGATGACTGAAGCTTTCTTT

D gene: -
clone size: few
V gene: TRBV29-1
J gene: TRBJ2-6
CDR3 protein: CSVGGGYTEAF
CDR3 DNA: TGCAGCGTTGGGGGTGGCTACACTGAAGCTTTC

D gene: -
clone size: once
V gene: TRBV29-1
J gene: TRBJ1-1
CDR3 protein: CSVEGGRRYEAFF
CDR3 DNA: TGCAGCGTTGAAGGGGGGCGAAGGTATGAAGCTTTCTTT

D gene: -
clone size: many
V gene: TRBV7-2
J gene: TRBJ2-3
CDR3 protein: CASSLAIYTDTQYF
CDR3 DNA: TGTGCCAGCAGCTTAGCGATATACACAGATACGCAGTATTTT

D gene: -
clone size: once
V gene: TRBV7-9
J gene: TRBJ1-5
CDR3 protein: CASSETVEQETQHF
CDR3 DNA: TGTGCCAGCAGCGAAACGGTAGAGCAAGAGACCCAGCATTTT

D gene: -
clone size: -
V gene: TRBV2
J gene: TRBJ2-1
CDR3 protein: CASSVLGTQFF
CDR3 DNA: TGTGCCAGCAGTGTCTTGGGGACCCAGTTCTTC

D gene: TRBD1
clone size: -
V gene: TRBV7-2
J gene: TRBJ1-5
CDR3 protein: CASSSGQGAEGSQPQHF
CDR3 DNA: TGTGCCAGCAGCTCGGGACAGGGGGCTGAAGGCAGTCAGCCCCAGCATTTT

D gene: -
clone size: -
V gene: TRBV5-1
J gene: TRBJ1-1
CDR3 protein: CASSWGVDTEAFF
CDR3 DNA: TGCGCCAGCAGCTGGGGGGTCGACACTGAAGCTTTCTTT

D gene: -
clone size: few
V gene: TRBV9
J gene: TRBJ1-6
CDR3 protein: CASSPRKRSYNSPLHF
CDR3 DNA: TGTGCCAGCTCACCACGGAAACGCTCCTATAATTCACCCCTCCACTTT

D gene: -
clone size: -
V gene: TRBV10-3
J gene: TRBJ2-5
CDR3 protein: CATVPGNLETQYF
CDR3 DNA: TGTGCCACCGTGCCGGGAAATCTAGAGACCCAGTACTTC

D gene: -
clone size: -
V gene: TRBV5-2
J gene: TRBJ2-7
CDR3 protein: CASNPLGLAGIEQYF
CDR3 DNA: TGTGCCAGCAACCCCCTCGGACTAGCGGGAATCGAGCAGTACTTC

D gene: TRBD1
clone size: -
V gene: TRBV7-8
J gene: TRBJ1-6
CDR3 protein: CASSLDGTGVSPLHF
CDR3 DNA: TGTGCCAGCAGCTTAGACGGGACAGGGGTATCACCCCTCCACTTT

D gene: -
clone size: few
V gene: TRBV15
J gene: TRBJ2-7
CDR3 protein: CATSRGRGSYEQYF
CDR3 DNA: TGTGCCACCAGCAGGGGCAGGGGCTCCTACGAGCAGTACTTC

D gene: -
clone size: many
V gene: TRBV2
J gene: TRBJ1-5
CDR3 protein: CASLGPGNQPQHF
CDR3 DNA: TGTGCCAGCTTAGGCCCTGGCAATCAGCCCCAGCATTTT

D gene: -
clone size: -
V gene: TRBV29-1
J gene: TRBJ1-5
CDR3 protein: CSVGENSNQPQHF
CDR3 DNA: TGCAGCGTTGGGGAGAATAGCAATCAGCCCCAGCATTTT

D gene: -
clone size: many
V gene: TRBV4-1
J gene: TRBJ1-2
CDR3 protein: CASSRPGVGDGYTF
CDR3 DNA: TGCGCCAGCAGCCGTCCCGGGGTTGGGGATGGCTACACCTTC

D gene: -
clone size: many
V gene: TRBV5-1
J gene: TRBJ1-5
CDR3 protein: CASSLEGLGQPQHF
CDR3 DNA: TGCGCCAGCAGCTTGGAAGGGCTAGGACAGCCCCAGCATTTT

D gene: TRBD2
clone size: -
V gene: TRBV13
J gene: TRBJ2-3
CDR3 protein: CASSLLAGTDTQYF
CDR3 DNA: TGTGCCAGCAGTTTACTAGCGGGAACAGATACGCAGTATTTT

D gene: TRBD2
clone size: -
V gene: TRBV10-3
J gene: TRBJ2-5
CDR3 protein: CASSEALAGGPGETQYF
CDR3 DNA: TGTGCCAGCAGTGAGGCTCTAGCGGGAGGCCCGGGGGAGACCCAGTACTTC

D gene: -
clone size: once
V gene: TRBV7-9
J gene: TRBJ1-1
CDR3 protein: CASSLGDSQGRAFF
CDR3 DNA: TGTGCCAGCAGCTTAGGAGACAGCCAAGGGCGGGCTTTCTTT